The 19 T cell receptor beta chains below were found in one sample sequenced in a study of glioma-infiltrating T cells. Using RNA template, CDR3s of TCR alpha and beta were amplified with iRepertoire arm-PCR. MiXCR was run by TCRdb on the multiplex PCR reads, yielding one entry per CDR3 protein. Of some 16,000 distinct CDR3 sequences listed, 55% to 75% are singletons. Sequenced sample: glioma tissue, nonneoplastic brain tissue, or PBMCs (not recorded which). The receptor set was obtained from a human donor with low-grade glioma or glioblastoma, undergoing nonglioma brain surgery, or in good health (not recorded which).

The rearrangement uses TRBV7-9 and TRBJ1-4; the D gene is possibly TRBD1 (5 bases). V gave up 1 base and J gave up 7 bases, with 10 bases separating them. CDR1 and CDR2 from the germline V gene are SEHNR and FQNEAQ (reference sequence). The CDR3 has 14 amino acids. The CDR3 region has the DNA TGTGCCAGCAGCTTAGGCAGGGAAGGTGAAAAACTGTTTTTT. It yields the protein CASSLGREGEKLFF.

V is TRBV7-2 and J is TRBJ2-7, with 10 bases that match TRBD1. After removal of 4 bases from V and 6 bases from J, the junction contained 6 bases not matched to a gene. The germline V gene encodes CDR1 SGHTA and CDR2 FQGNSA. There are 14 residues in the CDR3. DNA for the CDR3: TGTGCCAGCAGCTCCGACAGGGGGCGAGGCGAGCAGTACTTC. The encoded protein is CASSSDRGRGEQYF.

The chain carries TRBV27 and TRBJ2-7; 7 positions agree with TRBD2. V lost 4 bases, J lost 1 base, and 4 bases stayed unmatched. Germline V CDR1 and CDR2: MNHEY, SMNVEV (reference sequence). CDR3 length: 14 amino acids. The chain's CDR3 is CASSSLAGSYEQYF. The CDR3 bases are TGTGCCAGCAGTTCCTTAGCGGGTTCCTACGAGCAGTACTTC.

This clonotype has a handful of counts. The CDR3 protein is CASSDGTLDTQYF. The CDR3 DNA is TGTGCCAGCAGTGATGGGACTCTGGATACGCAGTATTTT. The V gene is TRBV6-2 or TRBV6-3, the J gene TRBJ2-3; D is possibly TRBD2 (6 bases). The CDR3 has 13 residues. Per the germline V gene, CDR1 is MNHEY and CDR2 is SVGEGT. Trimming left V 5 bases short and J 6 bases short, with 12 bases between.

The J gene is TRBJ2-1, the V gene TRBV2; weak D call: TRBD1 (6 bases). The CDR3 is 14 residues long. Per germline, CDR1 SNHLY and CDR2 FYNNEI. With 1 base removed from V and 7 bases from J, the gap between germline ends came to 11 bases. Here the CDR3 DNA reads TGTGCCAGCAGTGAAGTAAACAGGGCGAATGAGCAGTTCTTC. Protein sequence: CASSEVNRANEQFF.

Details on this clonotype: Since a much larger clone is just one base distant, this may be a read error. J is TRBJ2-2 and V is TRBV7-2; D is perhaps TRBD2 (5 bases). From germline, CDR1 is SGHTA and CDR2 FQGNSA. The CDR3 has 14 amino acids. CDR3 protein: CANSFYLNTGELLF. The CDR3 DNA is TGTGCCAACAGCTTCTACCTAAACACCGGGGAGCTGCTTTTT.

The V call is TRBV6-9, the J call TRBJ2-3; D perhaps matches TRBD2 (5 bases). This CDR3 is 14 amino acids long. The V and J ends lost 4 bases and 5 bases respectively, with 13 bases between them. The germline gives CDR1 MNHGY, CDR2 SVAAGI. Here the CDR3 reads CASSLPGIGDTQYF. CDR3 sequence (DNA): TGTGCCAGCAGTTTACCCGGGATTGGAGATACGCAGTATTTT.

Many counts were recorded for this clonotype. The chain uses TRBV3-1 and TRBJ2-7, with D hard to call. Trimming pared 4 bases from V and 0 bases from J, leaving 10 bases between. CDR1 is LGHDT, CDR2 YNNKEL, per germline (reference sequence). There are 14 residues in the CDR3. This CDR3 is CASSPRDTSYEQYF. The CDR3 bases are TGTGCCAGCAGCCCTCGAGACACCTCCTACGAGCAGTACTTC.

This clonotype came up once. The CDR3 sequence: CASILRGRNTEAFF. The CDR3 DNA sequence: TGTGCCAGCATCCTCAGGGGGCGCAACACTGAAGCTTTCTTT. The chain carries TRBV28 and TRBJ1-1; 8 bases are a match to TRBD1. CDR3 length: 14 amino acids. The J segment lost 2 bases and the V segment lost 7 bases, leaving 6 bases of the junction unmatched. From germline, CDR1 is MDHEN and CDR2 SYDVKM.

V gene TRBV6-9 combines with J gene TRBJ1-1, with D uncertain. Germline V lookup: CDR1 MNHGY, CDR2 SVAAGI. Trimming shortened V by 3 bases and J by 0 bases, and 17 bases separated the two germline ends. The CDR3 is made up of 17 amino acids. The CDR3 bases are TGTGCCAGCAGTTACGACCCTCGGGAGGGCATGAACACTGAAGCTTTCTTT. Its protein is CASSYDPREGMNTEAFF.

CDR3 sequence (DNA): TGTGCCAGCAGTCAGCGCGACAGCCTAAATCAGCCCCAGCATTTT. Translation gives CASSQRDSLNQPQHF. This sequence joins TRBV2 and TRBJ1-5, with D possibly being TRBD1 (5 bases). The CDR3 loop spans 15 amino acids. Germline CDR1 SNHLY, CDR2 FYNNEI. Trimming shortened V by 5 bases and J by 4 bases, and 15 bases separated the two germline ends. The full variable domain, rest sourced from reference TRBV2 and TRBJ1-5, is EPEVTQTPSHQVTQMGQEVILRCVPISNHLYFYWYRQILGQKVEFLVSFYNNEISEKSEIFDDQFSVERPDGSNFTLKIRSTKLEDSAMYFCASSQRDSLNQPQHFGDGTRLSIL.

This chain uses TRBV29-1 with TRBJ2-3; D could derive from TRBD1 or TRBD2 (6 bases each). The CDR3 runs 10 residues. In germline, CDR1 is SQVTM, CDR2 ANQGSEA. V lost 7 bases and J 6 bases, leaving 8 bases between the germline ends. CDR3 residues: CSGGADTQYF. CDR3 coding DNA: TGCAGCGGGGGGGCGGATACGCAGTATTTT.

The chain uses TRBV27 and TRBJ1-2; D not resolved. There are 14 residues in the CDR3. V lost 2 bases and J lost 4, with 11 bases in between. Germline lookup yields CDR1 MNHEY and CDR2 SMNVEV (reference sequence). The CDR3 sequence is CASSLRGSLYGYTF. The CDR3 nucleotides read TGTGCCAGCAGTTTAAGAGGATCCCTCTATGGCTACACCTTC.

The chain employs TRBV7-2 and TRBJ1-1; weak D call: TRBD1 (6 bases). CDR1 and CDR2 from the germline V gene are SGHTA and FQGNSA. The ends were cut back, 3 bases at V and 0 bases at J, with 8 bases in the middle. The CDR3 runs to 14 residues. CDR3 amino acids: CASSFHRVNTEAFF. CDR3 DNA: TGTGCCAGCAGCTTCCACAGGGTGAACACTGAAGCTTTCTTT.

This clonotype was observed a handful of times. Written as DNA, the CDR3 is TGCAGTGCTTCACAGGCGCTCAATCAGCCCCAGCATTTT. Its protein product is CSASQALNQPQHF. The chain employs TRBV20-1 and TRBJ1-5; D might be TRBD1 (5 bases). CDR3 length: 13 residues. Germline CDR1 and CDR2: DFQATT and SNEGSKA (reference sequence). Deletions cut 5 bases from V and 3 bases from J, with 11 bases between.

This sequence joins TRBV10-1 and TRBJ2-7; TRBD2 agrees at 14 bases. V was pared by 0 bases and J by 5 bases, with 3 bases of the junction left unmatched. Germline V gene sequence: CDR1 WNHNN, CDR2 SYGVQD (reference sequence). CDR3 length: 16 residues. Written as DNA, the CDR3 is TGCGCCAGCAGTGAGTCGGGGACTAGCGGGAGTAACGAGCAGTACTTC. Translation: CASSESGTSGSNEQYF.

This clonotype was seen only a few times. The chain carries TRBV6-2 or TRBV6-3 and TRBJ2-5, with unresolved D. Germline loops: CDR1 MNHEY, CDR2 SVGEGT. This CDR3 has 11 residues. Trimming shortened V by 2 bases and J by 5 bases, and 3 bases separated the two germline ends. The CDR3 region has the DNA TGTGCCAGCAGTTACGACGAGACCCAGTACTTC. Translation gives CASSYDETQYF.

V gene TRBV15 combines with J gene TRBJ1-1; perhaps TRBD1 as D (5 bases). V lost 7 bases and J lost 0, with 9 bases in between. Per the germline V gene, CDR1 is LNHNV and CDR2 is YYDKDF (reference sequence). The CDR3 extends over 13 amino acids. The CDR3 DNA reads as TGTGCCACCACCTACAGGTTGAACACTGAAGCTTTCTTT. Translating gives CATTYRLNTEAFF.

This clonotype was counted many times. The chain carries TRBV27 and TRBJ1-1; unclear D gene. Germline values: CDR1 MNHEY, CDR2 SMNVEV (reference sequence). The CDR3 runs 13 residues. Trimming cost V 8 bases and J 0 bases, with 10 bases left between them. The DNA of the CDR3 is TGTGCCAGCTCAAGGGTTATGAACACTGAAGCTTTCTTT. This encodes CASSRVMNTEAFF.